The clone carrying this T cell receptor (beta chain) occurred a few times. Its cognate antigen is unknown. The data belong to a study of human T cells and chemical hapten exposure. Study at large: Largely, small differences in pooled library volume made per-sample TCR yields vary. Study results and caveats: Patch test score was positively correlated with the counts of PT1 expanded TCRs.

The time point was: patch test 1, 2 weeks after DPC sensitization. Treatment in this sample: therapeutic diphenylcyclopropenone sensitization with weekly scalp DPC. TCRdb called the RACE reads again in MiXCR, with one record for every CDR3 protein. The table has nearly 80,000 distinct CDR3 sequences, 10% seen once. The sequence derives from a woman in her fifties or sixties with alopecia areata. Some clones in this sample may be carry-over from other donors' samples. The sequencing used whole blood, collected in connection with sensitization to the hapten diphenylcyclopropenone (DPC).

CDR3 nucleotides: TGTGCCAGTAGTACCCGGACAGGGGGGAATGAAAAACTGTTTTTT. It specifies CASSTRTGGNEKLFF. The chain joins TRBV19 to TRBJ1-4; 10 positions match TRBD1. This CDR3 comprises 15 residues. V shed 4 bases, J shed 5 bases, and the junction held 4 bases outside the gene matches. Germline V gives CDR1 LNHDA, CDR2 SQIVND (reference sequence).